This TCR beta chain was retrieved from a study of read filtering for tumor transcriptome and immune sequencing. Across the whole study: TCR-mapped reads were about 4.05 to 10.27 million with IR-seq versus roughly 85 to 1,400 with RNA-seq.

This clonotype showed up many times. The target antigen is unknown. The CDR3 is 13 residues long. Trimming cost V 4 bases and J 5 bases, with 12 bases left between them. Germline assignment: CDR1 MNHEY and CDR2 SVGAGI. Every patient had bone marrow sampled while the disease was active. From approximately 430 ng of RNA, a library with molecular barcoded alpha/delta and beta/gamma adaptors was made. In TCRdb, the reads were re-called with MiXCR into one record per CDR3 protein. This sample yields roughly 130,000 distinct CDR3 sequences, of which over 10% are seen a single time; about 10% belongs to the top ten. Whole-study findings and limits: Single-read clonotypes: 80% to 90% of IR-seq clonotypes (roughly 3.5% of reads), about 75% of RNA-seq clonotypes (44.6% of reads).

Sequenced: a population of CD138-negative cells sorted from bone marrow. The chain uses TRBV6-5 and TRBJ2-7; tentatively, D is TRBD2 (6 bases). This clonotype was obtained from a donor aged 40 or over with multiple myeloma. The CDR3 DNA follows: TGTGCCAGCAGTTGGGCGGGGCTGGACGAGCAGTACTTC. Amino acids: CASSWAGLDEQYF.